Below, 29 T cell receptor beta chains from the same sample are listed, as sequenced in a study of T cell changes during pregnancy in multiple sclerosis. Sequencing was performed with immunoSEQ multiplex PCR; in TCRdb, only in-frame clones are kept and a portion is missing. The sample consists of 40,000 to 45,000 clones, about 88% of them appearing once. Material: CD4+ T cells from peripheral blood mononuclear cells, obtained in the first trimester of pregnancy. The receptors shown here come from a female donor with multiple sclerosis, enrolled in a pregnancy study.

In DNA, the CDR3 is TGTGCCAGCTCGCCAAGGCCGGGACAGGGTTCGATTGGCTACACCTTC. The encoded protein is CASSPRPGQGSIGYTF. This chain joins TRBV18 and TRBJ1-2; 9 bases match TRBD1. The germline V gene encodes CDR1 KGHSH and CDR2 LQKENI. The CDR3 sequence is 16 residues long. The V gene end was trimmed by 6 bases and the J gene end by 7 bases; junction bases not matched to a gene: 15.

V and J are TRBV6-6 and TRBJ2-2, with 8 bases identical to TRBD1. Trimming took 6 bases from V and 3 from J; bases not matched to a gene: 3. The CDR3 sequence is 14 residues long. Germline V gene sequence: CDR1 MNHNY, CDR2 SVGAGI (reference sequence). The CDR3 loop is CASSQTGDTGELFF. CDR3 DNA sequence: TGTGCCAGCAGCCAGACAGGGGACACCGGGGAGCTGTTTTTT.

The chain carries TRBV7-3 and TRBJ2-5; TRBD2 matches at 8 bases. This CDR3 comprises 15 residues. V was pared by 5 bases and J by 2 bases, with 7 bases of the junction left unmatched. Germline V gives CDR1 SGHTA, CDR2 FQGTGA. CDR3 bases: TGTGCCAGCAGCCTACTAGCGGCCCCACAAGAGACCCAGTACTTC. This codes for CASSLLAAPQETQYF.

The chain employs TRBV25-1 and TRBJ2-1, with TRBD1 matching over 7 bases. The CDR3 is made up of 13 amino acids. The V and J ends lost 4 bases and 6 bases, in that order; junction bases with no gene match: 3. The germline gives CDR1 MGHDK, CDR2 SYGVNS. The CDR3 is CASSGQGSNEQFF. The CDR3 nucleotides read TGTGCCAGCAGTGGACAGGGTAGCAATGAGCAGTTCTTC.

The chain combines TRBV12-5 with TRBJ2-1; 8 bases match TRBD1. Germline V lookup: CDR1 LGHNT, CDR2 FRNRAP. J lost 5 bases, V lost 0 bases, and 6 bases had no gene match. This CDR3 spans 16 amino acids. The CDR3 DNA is TGTGCTAGTGGTTTGGTACTAGGGACAGGCAACAATGAGCAGTTCTTC. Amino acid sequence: CASGLVLGTGNNEQFF.

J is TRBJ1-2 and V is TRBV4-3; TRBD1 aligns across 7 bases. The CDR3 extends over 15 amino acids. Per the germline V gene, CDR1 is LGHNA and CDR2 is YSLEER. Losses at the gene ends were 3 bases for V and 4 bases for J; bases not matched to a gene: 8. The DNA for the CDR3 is TGCGCCAGCAGCCATGCATCTGACAGGGCCTATGGCTACACCTTC. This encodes CASSHASDRAYGYTF.

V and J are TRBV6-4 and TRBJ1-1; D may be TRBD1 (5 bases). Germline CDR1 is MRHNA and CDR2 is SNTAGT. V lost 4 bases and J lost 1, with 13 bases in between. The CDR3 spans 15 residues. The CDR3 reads CASSATPGGNTEAFF. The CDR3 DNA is TGTGCCAGCAGTGCCACCCCGGGGGGGAACACTGAAGCTTTCTTT.

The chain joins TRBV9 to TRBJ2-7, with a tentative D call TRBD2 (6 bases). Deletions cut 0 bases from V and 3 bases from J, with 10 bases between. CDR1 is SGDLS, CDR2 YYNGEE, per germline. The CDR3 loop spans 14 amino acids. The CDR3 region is CASSVAYGGYEQYF. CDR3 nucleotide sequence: TGTGCCAGCAGCGTAGCTTACGGGGGCTACGAGCAGTACTTC.

For the CDR3, the DNA is TGTGCCAGTAGTATCGGACAGGGAGGGGCCACTGAAGCTTTCTTT. As protein: CASSIGQGGATEAFF. This chain links TRBV19 with TRBJ1-1, with TRBD1 identical over 8 bases. The CDR3 has 15 residues. CDR1 and CDR2 from the germline V gene are LNHDA and SQIVND (reference sequence). V lost 3 bases to trimming and J lost 4 bases; unmatched junction nucleotides: 7.

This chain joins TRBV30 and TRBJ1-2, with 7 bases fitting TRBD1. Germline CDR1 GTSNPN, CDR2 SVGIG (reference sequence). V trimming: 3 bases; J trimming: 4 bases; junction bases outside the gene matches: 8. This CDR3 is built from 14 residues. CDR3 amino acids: CAWSKGGASYGYTF. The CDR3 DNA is TGTGCCTGGAGCAAAGGGGGCGCGAGCTATGGCTACACCTTC.

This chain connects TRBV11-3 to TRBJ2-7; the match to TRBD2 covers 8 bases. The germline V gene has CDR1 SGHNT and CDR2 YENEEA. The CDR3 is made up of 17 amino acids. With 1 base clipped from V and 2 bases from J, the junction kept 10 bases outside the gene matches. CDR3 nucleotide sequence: TGTGCCAGCAGCTTAGGGGCGCGGGAGGTCACTACCTACGAGCAGTACTTC. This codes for CASSLGAREVTTYEQYF.

In DNA, the CDR3 is TGCAGCGTAGGACAGGCGAATCTTAACGAGCAGTACTTC. The encoded protein is CSVGQANLNEQYF. The chain is built from TRBV29-1 and TRBJ2-7, with 7 bases that match TRBD1. The CDR3 is 13 amino acids. V was pared by 6 bases and J by 5 bases, with 10 bases of the junction left unmatched. Germline CDR1 is SQVTM and CDR2 is ANQGSEA.

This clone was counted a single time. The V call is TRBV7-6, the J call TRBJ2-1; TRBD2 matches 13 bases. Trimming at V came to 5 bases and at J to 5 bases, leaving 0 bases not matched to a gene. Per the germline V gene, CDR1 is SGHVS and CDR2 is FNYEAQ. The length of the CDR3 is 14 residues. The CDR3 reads CASSGTSGNNEQFF. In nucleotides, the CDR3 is TGTGCCAGCAGCGGGACTAGCGGGAACAATGAGCAGTTCTTC.

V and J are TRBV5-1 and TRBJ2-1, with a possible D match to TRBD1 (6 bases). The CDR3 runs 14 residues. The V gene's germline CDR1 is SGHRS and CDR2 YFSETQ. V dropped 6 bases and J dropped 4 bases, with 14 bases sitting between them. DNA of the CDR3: TGCGCCAGCAAGGGGGAGTTGATATACAATGAGCAGTTCTTC. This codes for CASKGELIYNEQFF.

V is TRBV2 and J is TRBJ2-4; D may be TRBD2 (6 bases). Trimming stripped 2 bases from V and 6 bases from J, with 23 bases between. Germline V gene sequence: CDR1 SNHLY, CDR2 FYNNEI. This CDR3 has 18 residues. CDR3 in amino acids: CASSEFLGGMIPSNIQYF. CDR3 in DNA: TGTGCCAGCAGTGAATTTTTGGGGGGAATGATACCTTCAAACATTCAGTACTTC.

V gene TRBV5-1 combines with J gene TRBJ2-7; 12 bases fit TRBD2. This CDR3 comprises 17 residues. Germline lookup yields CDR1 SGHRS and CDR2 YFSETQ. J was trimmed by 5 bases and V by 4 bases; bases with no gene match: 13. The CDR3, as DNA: TGCGCCAGCAGCAAACAGACGACTAGCGGGAGTATGAACGAGCAGTACTTC. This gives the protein CASSKQTTSGSMNEQYF. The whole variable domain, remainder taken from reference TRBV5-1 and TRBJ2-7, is KAGVTQTPRYLIKTRGQQVTLSCSPISGHRSVSWYQQTPGQGLQFLFEYFSETQRNKGNFPGRFSGRQFSNSRSEMNVSTLELGDSALYLCASSKQTTSGSMNEQYFGPGTRLTVT.

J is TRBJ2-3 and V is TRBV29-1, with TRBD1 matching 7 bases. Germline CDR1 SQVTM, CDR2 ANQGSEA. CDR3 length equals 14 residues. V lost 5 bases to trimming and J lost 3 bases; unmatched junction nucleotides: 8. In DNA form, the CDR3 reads TGCAGCGTTCGAGAGTCAGGGGGAACAGATACGCAGTATTTT. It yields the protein CSVRESGGTDTQYF.

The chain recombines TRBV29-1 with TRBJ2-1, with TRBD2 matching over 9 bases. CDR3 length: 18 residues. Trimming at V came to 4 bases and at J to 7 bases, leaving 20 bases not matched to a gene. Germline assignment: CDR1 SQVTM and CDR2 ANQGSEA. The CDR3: CSVGGVVGGRALVNEQFF. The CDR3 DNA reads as TGCAGCGTTGGGGGGGTCGTTGGCGGGAGGGCCTTAGTGAATGAGCAGTTCTTC.

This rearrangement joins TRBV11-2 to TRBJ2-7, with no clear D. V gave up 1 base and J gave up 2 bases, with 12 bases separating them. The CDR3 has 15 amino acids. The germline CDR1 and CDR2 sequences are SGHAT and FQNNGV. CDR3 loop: CASSLGTFTTYEQYF. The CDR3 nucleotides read TGTGCCAGCAGCTTAGGCACCTTTACAACCTACGAGCAGTACTTC.

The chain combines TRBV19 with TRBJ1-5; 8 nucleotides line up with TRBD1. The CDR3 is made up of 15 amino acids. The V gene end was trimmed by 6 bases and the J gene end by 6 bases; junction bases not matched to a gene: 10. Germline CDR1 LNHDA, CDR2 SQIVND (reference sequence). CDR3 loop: CASSLTGAQGQPQHF. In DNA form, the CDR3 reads TGTGCCAGTAGCCTGACAGGGGCCCAGGGTCAGCCCCAGCATTTT.

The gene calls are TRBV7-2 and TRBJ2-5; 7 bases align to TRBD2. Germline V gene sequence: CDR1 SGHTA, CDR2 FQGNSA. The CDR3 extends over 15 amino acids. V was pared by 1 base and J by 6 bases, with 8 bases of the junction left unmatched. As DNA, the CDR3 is TGTGCCAGCAGCTTAGTTGGCGGGAGTGCGCAGACCCAGTACTTC. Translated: CASSLVGGSAQTQYF.

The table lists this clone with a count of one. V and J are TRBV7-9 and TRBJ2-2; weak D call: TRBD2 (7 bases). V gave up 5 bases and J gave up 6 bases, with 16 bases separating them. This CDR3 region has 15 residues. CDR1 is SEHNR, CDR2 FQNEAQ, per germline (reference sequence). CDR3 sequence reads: CASSLTGGRSGELFF. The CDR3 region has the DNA TGTGCCAGCAGCCTGACGGGGGGCCGGTCCGGGGAGCTGTTTTTT.

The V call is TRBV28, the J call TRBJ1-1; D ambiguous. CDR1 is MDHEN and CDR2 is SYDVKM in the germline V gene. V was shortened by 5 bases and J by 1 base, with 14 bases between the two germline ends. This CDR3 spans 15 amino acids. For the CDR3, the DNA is TGTGCCAGCAGTGCCCCGAGGGAGTGGAACACTGAAGCTTTCTTT. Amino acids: CASSAPREWNTEAFF.

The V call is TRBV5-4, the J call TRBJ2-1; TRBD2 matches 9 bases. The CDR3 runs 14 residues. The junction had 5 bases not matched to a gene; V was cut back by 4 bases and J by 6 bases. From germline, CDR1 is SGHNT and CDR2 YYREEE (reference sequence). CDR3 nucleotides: TGTGCCAGCAGCCCTAGCGGGGCCGTCAATGAGCAGTTCTTC. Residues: CASSPSGAVNEQFF.

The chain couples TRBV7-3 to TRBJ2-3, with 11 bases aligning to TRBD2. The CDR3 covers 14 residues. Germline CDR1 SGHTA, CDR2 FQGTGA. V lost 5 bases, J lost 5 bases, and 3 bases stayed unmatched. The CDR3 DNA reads TGTGCCAGCAGCCTAGGACTAGCGGGAGATACGCAGTATTTT. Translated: CASSLGLAGDTQYF.

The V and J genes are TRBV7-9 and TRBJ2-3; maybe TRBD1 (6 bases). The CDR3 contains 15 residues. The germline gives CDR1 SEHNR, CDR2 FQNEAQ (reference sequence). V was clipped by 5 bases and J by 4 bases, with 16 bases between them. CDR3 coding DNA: TGTGCCAGCAGCCTCTCCAGGGGCACAGCAGATACGCAGTATTTT. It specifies CASSLSRGTADTQYF. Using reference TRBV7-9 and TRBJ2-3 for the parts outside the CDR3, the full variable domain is DTGVSQNPRHKITKRGQNVTFRCDPISEHNRLYWYRQTLGQGPEFLTYFQNEAQLEKSRLLSDRFSAERPKGSFSTLEIQRTEQGDSAMYLCASSLSRGTADTQYFGPGTRLTVL.

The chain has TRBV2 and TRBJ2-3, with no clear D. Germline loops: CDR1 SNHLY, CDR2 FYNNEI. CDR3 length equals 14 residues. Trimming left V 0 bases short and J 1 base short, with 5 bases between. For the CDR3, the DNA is TGTGCCAGCAGTGAAGCGGAGCGCACAGATACGCAGTATTTT. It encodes CASSEAERTDTQYF.

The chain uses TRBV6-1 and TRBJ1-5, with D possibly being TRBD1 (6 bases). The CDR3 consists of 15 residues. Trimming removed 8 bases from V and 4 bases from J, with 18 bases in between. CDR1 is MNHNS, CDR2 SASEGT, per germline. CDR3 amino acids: CASRRDTSLNQPQHF. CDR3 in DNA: TGTGCCAGCCGCCGGGACACAAGCCTTAATCAGCCCCAGCATTTT.

The CDR3 region has the DNA TGTGCCAGCAGTTACCGACAGGGTGAAGCTTTCTTT. This encodes CASSYRQGEAFF. The rearrangement uses TRBV6-5 and TRBJ1-1, with 7 bases matching TRBD1. The V and J ends lost 2 bases and 7 bases, in that order; junction bases with no gene match: 1. This CDR3 region has 12 residues. Per the germline V gene, CDR1 is MNHEY and CDR2 is SVGAGI.